This T cell receptor beta chain was captured in a study of blood T cell repertoires in COVID-19. Study details: Some COVID-19 samples were acute and others convalescent; all came from the United States, Italy and Spain.

Germline CDR1 reads KGHDR; CDR2 reads SFDVKD. Losses at the gene ends were 4 bases for V and 0 bases for J; bases not matched to a gene: 13. The CDR3 is 18 residues long. Method: immunoSEQ multiplex PCR; TCRdb's copy keeps in-frame clones and lacks some. Of more than 200,000 clones in the sample, 70% to 90% are singletons; the top ten hold roughly 1.8%. The sequence came from a man aged 30 to 39 with active or convalescent COVID-19. The genes are TRBV24-1 and TRBJ1-1, with 7 bases that match TRBD1. Sequencing was done on a sample of peripheral blood. The DNA of the CDR3 is TGTGCCACCAGTGACACGCCGGACAGGTTGGACTTGAACACTGAAGCTTTCTTT. Protein product: CATSDTPDRLDLNTEAFF.